A single sample is the source of the 29 T cell receptor beta chains below, sequenced in a study of OX40 agonist ivuxolimab in advanced cancers. The assay was immunoSEQ multiplex PCR, and TCRdb's table has in-frame clones only and misses some. The profile shows tens of thousands of clones, approximately 89% of them singletons. Sequences were derived from CD4+ or CD8+ T cells sorted from blood, sampled in a trial of the OX40 agonist ivuxolimab. Receptor source: an adult with an advanced solid tumor such as melanoma, head and neck, liver or kidney cancer.

The genes are TRBV28 and TRBJ2-1, with D unresolved. The CDR3 is 11 amino acids. Germline values: CDR1 MDHEN, CDR2 SYDVKM. V shed 5 bases and J shed 5 bases, with 4 bases lying between them. The CDR3 bases are TGTGCCAGCAGTCTCAACAATGAGCAGTTCTTC. The encoded protein is CASSLNNEQFF.

This chain joins TRBV5-1 and TRBJ2-7; D ambiguous. CDR1 and CDR2 (germline): SGHRS, YFSETQ. This CDR3 contains 14 residues. V lost 4 bases and J 0 bases, leaving 11 bases between the germline ends. The CDR3: CASSPVTRSYEQYF. The DNA for the CDR3 is TGCGCCAGCAGCCCGGTAACTCGCTCCTACGAGCAGTACTTC.

This clone was observed a few times. J is TRBJ1-6 and V is TRBV10-3; D may be TRBD1 (5 bases). V was cut by 6 bases and J by 12 bases, with 18 bases left in between. In germline, CDR1 is ENHRY, CDR2 SYGVKD. The CDR3 contains 14 residues. The CDR3 region is CAIRKDNSKQPLHF. The CDR3 nucleotides are TGTGCCATCAGGAAGGACAACAGTAAGCAACCCCTCCACTTT.

The gene calls are TRBV25-1 and TRBJ2-2; D perhaps matches TRBD1 (6 bases). V lost 6 bases to trimming and J lost 0 bases, with 14 bases between them. This CDR3 contains 16 residues. Germline V gene data show CDR1 as MGHDK and CDR2 as SYGVNS. The chain's CDR3 is CASSPHGQSNTGELFF. DNA for the CDR3: TGTGCCAGCAGCCCACATGGACAGTCGAACACCGGGGAGCTGTTTTTT.

The CDR3 nucleotides are TGTGCCAGCTCACCGATTCCCAGGGGAGAGACCCAGTACTTC. Translation: CASSPIPRGETQYF. The J gene is TRBJ2-5, the V gene TRBV18, with TRBD1 as a possible D gene (6 bases). Between the trimmed V and J ends, which lost 3 bases and 4 bases, there was a span of 12 bases. The CDR3 loop spans 14 amino acids. From germline, CDR1 is KGHSH and CDR2 LQKENI.

The chain employs TRBV28 and TRBJ2-2; TRBD2 aligns across 14 bases. CDR1 is MDHEN and CDR2 is SYDVKM in the germline V gene. V lost 5 bases to trimming and J lost 5 bases; unmatched junction nucleotides: 7. This CDR3 has 17 amino acids. CDR3 amino acids: CASSLRGLAGDTGELFF. CDR3 DNA sequence: TGTGCCAGCAGTCTACGGGGACTAGCGGGAGATACCGGGGAGCTGTTTTTT.

The V gene is TRBV7-3, the J gene TRBJ1-6, with D hard to call. V was trimmed by 6 bases and J by 3 bases, leaving 9 bases between them. This CDR3 has 14 residues. CDR1 is SGHTA and CDR2 is FQGTGA in the germline V gene. CDR3 sequence reads: CASSMDGYNSPLHF. DNA for the CDR3: TGTGCCAGCAGTATGGACGGCTATAATTCACCCCTCCACTTT.

About this clone itself: The junction and the germline gene differ at one end; a read error may be behind it. The genes are TRBV20-1 and TRBJ1-4; D is unclear. This CDR3 region has 11 residues. Germline CDR1 DFQATT, CDR2 SNEGSKA (reference sequence). This chain's CDR3 is CSARQNEKLFF. The CDR3 DNA reads as TGCAGTGCTAGACAGAATGAGAAACTGTTTTTT.

This clone has just a few counts. CDR3 region: CASSLGNQPQHF. The CDR3 coding sequence is TGTGCCAGCAGTTTGGGCAATCAGCCCCAGCATTTT. V gene TRBV25-1 combines with J gene TRBJ1-5; D gene unclear. The CDR3 covers 12 residues. CDR1 is MGHDK and CDR2 is SYGVNS in the germline V gene. V was pared by 5 bases and J by 2 bases, with 4 bases between.

This chain links TRBV12-5 with TRBJ1-1, with D tentatively TRBD1 (5 bases). This CDR3 spans 15 amino acids. CDR1 is LGHNT, CDR2 FRNRAP, per germline. Trimming removed 2 bases from V and 3 bases from J, with 13 bases in between. CDR3 sequence reads: CASGLYVQGYTEAFF. As DNA, the CDR3 is TGTGCTAGTGGTTTGTATGTCCAGGGTTACACTGAAGCTTTCTTT.

J is TRBJ1-3 and V is TRBV27, with 9 bases fitting TRBD1. J was trimmed by 4 bases and V by 0 bases; bases with no gene match: 4. The CDR3 covers 16 residues. Germline V gene sequence: CDR1 MNHEY, CDR2 SMNVEV (reference sequence). The CDR3 sequence: CASSLSITGGGNTIYF. The CDR3 coding sequence is TGTGCCAGCAGTTTATCGATTACAGGGGGCGGAAACACCATATATTTT.

J is TRBJ1-1 and V is TRBV29-1; TRBD1 matches 10 bases. CDR1 is SQVTM and CDR2 is ANQGSEA in the germline V gene. The CDR3 sequence is 16 residues long. V was clipped by 2 bases and J by 3 bases; unmatched bases: 9. CDR3 sequence reads: CSVERRGQGSYTEAFF. CDR3 sequence (DNA): TGCAGCGTTGAACGTAGGGGACAGGGGTCCTACACTGAAGCTTTCTTT.

The V and J genes are TRBV5-1 and TRBJ1-2; 12 bases line up with TRBD1. Germline CDR1 and CDR2: SGHRS and YFSETQ. After removal of 4 bases from V and 4 bases from J, the junction contained 5 bases not matched to a gene. This CDR3 is built from 15 residues. In DNA, the CDR3 is TGCGCCAGCAGCGCCCCGGGACAGGGGGCCTATGGCTACACCTTC. It codes for CASSAPGQGAYGYTF.

The chain joins TRBV7-9 to TRBJ2-6, with no clear D. Per germline, CDR1 SEHNR and CDR2 FQNEAQ (reference sequence). V lost 2 bases and J 1 base, leaving 6 bases between the germline ends. The CDR3 contains 15 residues. The CDR3 sequence: CASSLKVSGANVLTF. The CDR3 nucleotides are TGTGCCAGCAGCTTAAAGGTATCTGGGGCCAACGTCCTGACTTTC.

V is TRBV6-5 and J is TRBJ1-4; no clear D. Germline assignment: CDR1 MNHEY and CDR2 SVGAGI. Between the trimmed V and J ends, which lost 2 bases and 3 bases, there was a span of 7 bases. This CDR3 comprises 14 residues. DNA of the CDR3: TGTGCCAGCAGTTACAGGGTAGCTAATGAAAAACTGTTTTTT. Translating it yields CASSYRVANEKLFF.

CDR3 sequence: CSVSTGGTNYGYTF. The CDR3 region has the DNA TGCAGCGTTTCGACAGGGGGTACTAACTATGGCTACACCTTC. The rearrangement joins TRBV29-1 to TRBJ1-2, with 9 positions matching TRBD1. CDR1 SQVTM and CDR2 ANQGSEA come from the germline V gene. The V and J ends lost 5 bases and 0 bases, in that order; junction bases with no gene match: 4. This CDR3 contains 14 residues.

CDR3 DNA: TGTGCCAGCAGTTTTCTTGGGACACGCTCCTACGAGCAGTACTTC. It codes for CASSFLGTRSYEQYF. The chain is built from TRBV28 and TRBJ2-7, with D possibly being TRBD1 (6 bases). This CDR3 contains 15 residues. Germline V gene data show CDR1 as MDHEN and CDR2 as SYDVKM. Trimming removed 3 bases at V and 0 bases at J, with 12 bases between.

The chain combines TRBV28 with TRBJ1-1; 11 nucleotides align to TRBD1. Trimming took 4 bases from V and 5 from J; bases not matched to a gene: 9. This CDR3 has 16 residues. The germline V gene encodes CDR1 MDHEN and CDR2 SYDVKM. Here the CDR3 DNA reads TGTGCCAGCAGTTCCGGGACAGGGGGAATGTGGACTGAAGCTTTCTTT. Its translation is CASSSGTGGMWTEAFF.

The chain couples TRBV27 to TRBJ1-5; 7 bases are shared with TRBD1. Germline-derived CDR1 and CDR2 are MNHEY and SMNVEV (reference sequence). The length of the CDR3 is 15 residues. V shed 5 bases and J 3 bases; nucleotides not matched to a gene: 7. The CDR3 bases are TGTGCCAGCAGTAGACAGACAGGGCTCAATCAGCCCCAGCATTTT. Its protein is CASSRQTGLNQPQHF.

The sample holds one count of this clone. The genes are TRBV5-4 and TRBJ2-5; tentative D call: TRBD2 (7 bases). Near its end, the DNA agrees better with TRBJ2-7, so the J call may be wrong. The germline V gene has CDR1 SGHNT and CDR2 YYREEE (reference sequence). The CDR3 runs to 15 residues. The CDR3 coding sequence is TGTGCCAGCAGCCCCACGACCAGGGGAGGGTCCGAGCAGTACTTC. Translating gives CASSPTTRGGSEQYF.

The chain combines TRBV28 with TRBJ2-5, with D hard to call. The tail of the sequence fits TRBJ2-7 better, so the J call may be wrong. From germline, CDR1 is MDHEN and CDR2 SYDVKM. CDR3 length equals 16 residues. The DNA of the CDR3 is TGTGCCAGCAGTTCTCAAAGGAAGGGCGCATACTACGAGCAGTACTTC. As protein: CASSSQRKGAYYEQYF.

The chain links TRBV6-1 to TRBJ2-5, with TRBD2 matching over 10 bases. The CDR3 extends over 20 amino acids. Germline values: CDR1 MNHNS, CDR2 SASEGT. J gave up 5 bases and V 4 bases, and 22 bases lay outside the gene matches. CDR3 sequence reads: CASSGRRLSPSGGPGETQYF. The CDR3 DNA reads as TGTGCCAGCAGTGGCAGGCGATTATCCCCTAGCGGGGGCCCCGGGGAGACCCAGTACTTC.

The V call is TRBV5-4, the J call TRBJ2-1; 9 nucleotides align to TRBD2. Germline trimming cut 5 bases from V and 7 bases from J; bases unmatched to any gene: 13. The CDR3 contains 16 residues. Germline CDR1 and CDR2: SGHNT and YYREEE (reference sequence). CDR3 sequence reads: CASSQAPGLAANEQFF. The CDR3 DNA follows: TGTGCCAGCAGTCAAGCTCCGGGACTAGCTGCGAATGAGCAGTTCTTC. The whole variable domain, filled in from reference TRBV5-4 and TRBJ2-1, reads ETGVTQSPTHLIKTRGQQVTLRCSSQSGHNTVSWYQQALGQGPQFIFQYYREEENGRGNFPPRFSGLQFPNYSSELNVNALELDDSALYLCASSQAPGLAANEQFFGPGTRLTVL.

The genes are TRBV19 and TRBJ1-1; 7 positions agree with TRBD1. Losses at the gene ends were 5 bases for V and 0 bases for J; bases not matched to a gene: 12. Germline CDR1 LNHDA, CDR2 SQIVND (reference sequence). The CDR3 loop spans 17 amino acids. The CDR3 DNA follows: TGTGCCAGTAGTGCCGACAGGGCCGGGGGTGTGAACACTGAAGCTTTCTTT. Translation: CASSADRAGGVNTEAFF.

The V gene is TRBV19, the J gene TRBJ1-5; 10 bases are shared with TRBD1. CDR3 size: 15 residues. After removal of 8 bases from V and 3 bases from J, the junction contained 7 bases not matched to a gene. CDR1 is LNHDA, CDR2 SQIVND, per germline (reference sequence). The CDR3 DNA reads TGTGCCAGTGGGACCGGGACAGGGGTCAATCAGCCCCAGCATTTT. It is translated as CASGTGTGVNQPQHF.

The CDR3 region has the DNA TGTGCCATCAGTGAGTCATCGTATGGCAGACCCTACGAGCAGTACTTC. Residues: CAISESSYGRPYEQYF. The chain recombines TRBV10-3 with TRBJ2-7; the D is unclear. Trimming shortened V by 0 bases and J by 2 bases, and 14 bases separated the two germline ends. Germline lookup yields CDR1 ENHRY and CDR2 SYGVKD. This CDR3 comprises 16 residues.

The chain uses TRBV6-5 and TRBJ2-2; D remains unclear. Germline CDR1 and CDR2: MNHEY and SVGAGI. This CDR3 has 16 residues. V gave up 4 bases and J gave up 3 bases, with 15 bases separating them. The CDR3 loop is CASSLRPRLHTGELFF. CDR3 in DNA: TGTGCCAGCAGTTTAAGGCCGCGGTTGCACACCGGGGAGCTGTTTTTT.

The rearrangement joins TRBV29-1 to TRBJ1-4; D is ambiguous. This CDR3 has 13 residues. Germline V gene sequence: CDR1 SQVTM, CDR2 ANQGSEA. The ends were cut back, 3 bases at V and 8 bases at J, with 13 bases in the middle. The CDR3: CSVDSGVREKLFF. In nucleotides, the CDR3 is TGCAGCGTTGATTCCGGGGTGCGCGAAAAACTGTTTTTT.

Worth noting for this clone: Relative to the germline gene, one junction end is altered; a read error may explain this. The chain recombines TRBV5-1 with TRBJ2-7; D call uncertain. The CDR3 totals 15 residues. In germline, CDR1 is SGHRS, CDR2 YFSETQ. The CDR3, as DNA: TGTGCCAGCAGGCCGGCGCAGCAGCCTCTTAGGGAGCAGTACTTC. It yields the protein CASRPAQQPLREQYF.